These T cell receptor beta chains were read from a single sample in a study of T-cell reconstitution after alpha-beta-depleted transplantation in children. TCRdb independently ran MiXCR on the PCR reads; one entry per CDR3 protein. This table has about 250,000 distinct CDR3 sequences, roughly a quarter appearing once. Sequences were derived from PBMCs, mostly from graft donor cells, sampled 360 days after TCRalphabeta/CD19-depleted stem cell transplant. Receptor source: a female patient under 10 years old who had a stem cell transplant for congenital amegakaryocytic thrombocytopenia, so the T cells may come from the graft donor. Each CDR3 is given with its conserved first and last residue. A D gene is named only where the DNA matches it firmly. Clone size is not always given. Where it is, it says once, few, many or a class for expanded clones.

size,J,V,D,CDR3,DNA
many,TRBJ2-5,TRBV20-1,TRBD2,CSASGGLDGGTQYF,TGCAGTGCTAGCGGAGGACTAGACGGCGGGACCCAGTACTTC
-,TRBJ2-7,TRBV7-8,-,CASSLASGGHPYEQYF,TGTGCCAGCAGCTTAGCGTCCGGGGGCCACCCTTACGAGCAGTACTTC
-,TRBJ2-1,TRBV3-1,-,CASSESGRGTYNEQFF,TGTGCCAGCAGCGAAAGCGGGCGGGGAACCTACAATGAGCAGTTCTTC
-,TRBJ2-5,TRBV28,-,CASSWGLGSFQAETQYF,TGTGCCAGCAGTTGGGGGTTGGGTTCGTTTCAGGCGGAGACCCAGTACTTC
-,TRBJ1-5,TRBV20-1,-,CSAISGIGQPQHF,TGCAGTGCTATTTCTGGAATCGGTCAGCCCCAGCATTTT
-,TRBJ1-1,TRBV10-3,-,CAISESRTPHPTEAFF,TGTGCCATCAGTGAGTCGAGAACCCCTCACCCCACTGAAGCTTTCTTT
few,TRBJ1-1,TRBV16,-,CASSLPVGGTEAFF,TGTGCCAGCAGCCTCCCGGTGGGGGGCACTGAAGCTTTCTTT
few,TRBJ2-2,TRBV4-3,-,CASSQVFGRVLVNTGELFF,TGCGCCAGCAGCCAAGTTTTCGGGCGGGTTTTAGTCAACACCGGGGAGCTGTTTTTT
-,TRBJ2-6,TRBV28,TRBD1,CASLTGSPPTGANVLTF,TGTGCCAGCCTGACAGGGAGCCCCCCAACTGGGGCCAACGTCCTGACTTTC
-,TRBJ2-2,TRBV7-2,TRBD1,CASSLVTGAGELFF,TGTGCCAGCAGCTTAGTGACAGGGGCCGGGGAGCTGTTTTTT
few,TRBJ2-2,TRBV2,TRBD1,CASRGQADTGELFF,TGTGCCAGCAGGGGACAGGCGGACACCGGGGAGCTGTTTTTT
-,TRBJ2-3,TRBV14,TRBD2,CASSQGTSGLDTQYF,TGTGCCAGCAGCCAGGGGACTAGCGGCTTAGATACGCAGTATTTT
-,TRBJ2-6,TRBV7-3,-,CASSLKGRASGANVLTF,TGTGCCAGCAGCTTAAAAGGGCGGGCCTCTGGGGCCAACGTCCTGACTTTC
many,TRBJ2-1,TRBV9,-,CASSVGEGWNEQFF,TGTGCCAGCAGCGTAGGTGAGGGGTGGAATGAGCAGTTCTTC
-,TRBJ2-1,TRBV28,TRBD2,CASSLTGGGQYNEQFF,TGTGCCAGCAGTTTAACGGGCGGGGGGCAATACAATGAGCAGTTCTTC
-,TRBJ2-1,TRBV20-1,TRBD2,CSARVPSGKGNEQFF,TGCAGTGCTAGAGTGCCGAGCGGGAAGGGGAATGAGCAGTTCTTC
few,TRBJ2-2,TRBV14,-,CASSQDQRGELFF,TGTGCCAGCAGCCAAGATCAAAGGGGGGAGCTGTTTTTT
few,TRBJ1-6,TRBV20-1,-,CSARIVGGVQDYNSPLHF,TGCAGTGCTAGGATAGTTGGCGGGGTTCAGGACTATAATTCACCCCTCCACTTT
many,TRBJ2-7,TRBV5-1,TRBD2,CASSRTSGSYEQYF,TGCGCCAGCAGCCGAACTAGCGGCTCCTACGAGCAGTACTTC
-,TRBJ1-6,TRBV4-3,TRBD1,CASSQDRGYGTGDNSPLHF,TGCGCCAGCAGCCAAGATCGGGGGTATGGGACAGGGGATAATTCACCCCTCCACTTT
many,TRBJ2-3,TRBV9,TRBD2,CASSVAPGLARTDTQYF,TGTGCCAGCAGCGTAGCTCCCGGACTAGCGCGCACAGATACGCAGTATTTT
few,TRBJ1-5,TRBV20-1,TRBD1,CSAGRDSRNQPQHF,TGCAGTGCTGGCCGGGACAGCAGGAATCAGCCCCAGCATTTT
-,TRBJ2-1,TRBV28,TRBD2,CASSFPGLGNNEQFF,TGTGCCAGCAGTTTCCCGGGACTAGGAAACAATGAGCAGTTCTTC
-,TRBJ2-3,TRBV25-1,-,CASSEFPAQYF,TGTGCCAGCAGTGAATTTCCCGCGCAGTATTTT
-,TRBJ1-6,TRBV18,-,CASSPRGYDSPLHF,TGTGCCAGCTCACCACGAGGGTATGATTCACCCCTCCACTTT
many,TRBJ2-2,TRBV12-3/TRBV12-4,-,CASSSLGTGELFF,TGTGCCAGCAGTTCCTTGGGCACCGGGGAGCTGTTTTTT
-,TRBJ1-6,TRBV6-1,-,CATGRGGDNSPLHF,TGTGCCACCGGGAGGGGGGGAGACAATTCACCCCTCCACTTT
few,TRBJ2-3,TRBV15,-,CATSRDRTLTDTQYF,TGTGCCACCAGCAGAGATCGGACCCTCACAGATACGCAGTATTTT
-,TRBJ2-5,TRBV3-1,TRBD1,CASSQDCFRGRIEETQYF,TGTGCCAGCAGCCAAGATTGTTTCAGGGGGCGTATTGAGGAGACCCAGTACTTC
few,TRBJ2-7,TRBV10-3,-,CAISGTDSSYEQYF,TGTGCCATCAGTGGGACAGACAGCTCCTACGAGCAGTACTTC
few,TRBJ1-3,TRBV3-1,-,CASSQAFGNTIYF,TGTGCCAGCAGCCAAGCCTTTGGAAACACCATATATTTT
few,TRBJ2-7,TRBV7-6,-,CASSLGSSTWSSDYEQYF,TGTGCCAGCAGCTTAGGAAGTTCTACGTGGAGTTCCGACTACGAGCAGTACTTC
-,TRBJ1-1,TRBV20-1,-,CSARLSARAFTEAFF,TGCAGTGCTAGATTATCCGCACGGGCCTTCACTGAAGCTTTCTTT
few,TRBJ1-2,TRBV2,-,CASSELSGYTF,TGTGCCAGCAGTGAACTTTCGGGCTACACCTTC
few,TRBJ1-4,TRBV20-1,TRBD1,CSPTGGTTNEKLFF,TGCAGCCCGACAGGGGGAACAACTAATGAAAAACTGTTTTTT
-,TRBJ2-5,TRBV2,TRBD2,CASSVLAELQETQYF,TGTGCCAGCAGTGTTCTAGCGGAGCTGCAAGAGACCCAGTACTTC
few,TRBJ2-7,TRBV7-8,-,CASSSLTSLLYEQYF,TGTGCCAGCAGCTCCCTGACTTCCTTACTCTACGAGCAGTACTTC
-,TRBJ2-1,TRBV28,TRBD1,CASRMQGASYNEQFF,TGTGCCAGCAGGATGCAGGGGGCTTCCTACAATGAGCAGTTCTTC
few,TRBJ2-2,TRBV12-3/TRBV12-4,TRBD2,CASSLGLASPSGELFF,TGTGCCAGCAGCCTGGGACTAGCGTCCCCCTCCGGGGAGCTGTTTTTT
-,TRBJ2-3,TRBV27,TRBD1,CASSLGLGTGQHTQYF,TGTGCCAGCAGTTTAGGCCTCGGGACAGGGCAACATACGCAGTATTTT
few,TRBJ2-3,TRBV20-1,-,CSAPGPTRTTQYF,TGCAGTGCCCCTGGCCCGACTAGAACTACGCAGTATTTT
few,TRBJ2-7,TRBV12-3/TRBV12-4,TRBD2,CASRLRLAGPYEQYF,TGTGCCAGCAGACTTCGACTAGCGGGACCCTACGAGCAGTACTTC
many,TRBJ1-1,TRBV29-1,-,CSVEQWGGTEAFF,TGCAGCGTTGAACAGTGGGGGGGAACTGAAGCTTTCTTT
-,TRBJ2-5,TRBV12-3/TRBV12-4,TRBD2,CASSLGITGGQETQYF,TGTGCCAGCAGTTTAGGCATTACGGGGGGTCAAGAGACCCAGTACTTC
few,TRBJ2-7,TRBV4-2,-,CASSHYQRSYEQYF,TGTGCCAGCAGCCACTATCAACGGTCCTACGAGCAGTACTTC
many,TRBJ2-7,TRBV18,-,CASSPPNWQGSYEQYF,TGTGCCAGCTCACCACCGAATTGGCAGGGATCCTACGAGCAGTACTTC
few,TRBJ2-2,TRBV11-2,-,CASSFGIIWELFF,TGTGCCAGCAGCTTCGGTATTATTTGGGAGCTGTTTTTT
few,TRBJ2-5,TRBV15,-,CATSRDPGRQETQYF,TGTGCCACCAGCAGAGATCCGGGCAGACAAGAGACCCAGTACTTC
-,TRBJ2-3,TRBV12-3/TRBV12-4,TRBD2,CASSVTSGGPADTQYF,TGTGCCAGCAGTGTGACTAGCGGGGGGCCAGCAGATACGCAGTATTTT
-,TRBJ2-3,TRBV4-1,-,CASSQDEEPDTQYF,TGCGCCAGCAGCCAAGACGAGGAGCCAGATACGCAGTATTTT
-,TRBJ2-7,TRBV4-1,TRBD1,CASSPQTGAYEQYF,TGCGCCAGCAGCCCGCAGACAGGGGCCTACGAGCAGTACTTC
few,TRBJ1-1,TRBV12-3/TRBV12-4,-,CASTKAANTEAFF,TGTGCCAGCACCAAGGCAGCGAACACTGAAGCTTTCTTT
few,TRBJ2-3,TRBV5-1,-,CASSPTSTPDTQYF,TGCGCCAGCAGCCCGACTAGTACGCCAGATACGCAGTATTTT
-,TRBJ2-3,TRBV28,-,CASSLGRGTNTQYF,TGTGCCAGCAGTTTAGGAAGGGGTACAAATACGCAGTATTTT
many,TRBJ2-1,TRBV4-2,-,CASSQVPYGAMAGNEQFF,TGTGCCAGCAGCCAAGTTCCTTATGGGGCAATGGCGGGAAATGAGCAGTTCTTC
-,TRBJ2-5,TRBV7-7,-,CASSFSAGEETQYF,TGTGCCAGCAGCTTCTCAGCAGGGGAAGAGACCCAGTACTTC
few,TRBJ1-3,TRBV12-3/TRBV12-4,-,CASSLVKTGNTIYF,TGTGCCAGCAGTTTGGTGAAAACTGGAAACACCATATATTTT
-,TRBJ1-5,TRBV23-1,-,CASSRRPIGNQPQHF,TGCGCCAGCAGTAGGCGCCCTATCGGCAATCAGCCCCAGCATTTT
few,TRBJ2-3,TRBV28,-,CASSLDKSLDTQYF,TGTGCCAGCAGTTTGGACAAGAGCCTAGATACGCAGTATTTT